This T cell receptor (beta chain) comes out of a study of spatial heterogeneity in lung cancer. Sample time point: sample taken at primary tumor resection. Unsorted whole RNA of tumor, nontumor lung or frozen PBMC was sequenced. This clonotype was seen ten or more times. Unique molecular identifiers tagged every individual TCR cDNA molecule. From the 5' RACE reads, TCRdb called clonotypes with MiXCR, one entry per CDR3 protein. The sample yields about 35,000 distinct CDR3 sequences, 3% to 3.5% seen once. The germline V and J ends were trimmed by 2 bases and 8 bases, with 12 bases remaining between them. The CDR3 extends over 12 amino acids. Germline loops: CDR1 GTSNPN, CDR2 SVGIG (reference sequence).

The TCR sequence derives from a male donor with early-stage non-small cell lung cancer. The source material was normal lung tissue next to the tumor, sampled at surgery. The rearrangement links TRBV30 to TRBJ1-2, with D unclear. The CDR3 reads CAWSITRGGYTF. CDR3 nucleotide sequence: TGTGCCTGGAGTATCACACGGGGAGGCTACACCTTC.